What follows are 17 T cell receptor beta chains derived from one specimen sequenced in a study of OX40 agonist ivuxolimab in advanced cancers. The data were produced by immunoSEQ multiplex PCR, yet TCRdb's version contains in-frame clones alone and is incomplete. The table lists about 110,000 clones, approximately 90% of them singletons. The source material was CD4+ or CD8+ T cells sorted from blood, sampled in a trial of the OX40 agonist ivuxolimab. The source of these receptors is an adult with an advanced solid tumor such as melanoma, head and neck, liver or kidney cancer.

The chain is built from TRBV4-1 and TRBJ1-5; 7 nucleotides agree with TRBD1. Germline assignment: CDR1 MGHRA and CDR2 YSYEKL. V lost 6 bases to trimming and J lost 2 bases; unmatched junction nucleotides: 4. The CDR3 runs 14 residues. CDR3 protein: CASSKTGGNQPQHF. CDR3 in DNA: TGCGCCAGCAGTAAAACAGGGGGCAATCAGCCCCAGCATTTT.

The chain uses TRBV10-2 and TRBJ1-5, with 8 bases that match TRBD1. Unmatched junction bases numbered 8, after V lost 3 bases and J lost 7 bases. Looked up from germline, CDR1 is WSHSY and CDR2 is SAAADI. This CDR3 comprises 15 residues. The CDR3 spells CASSDPGGLTQPQHF. DNA for the CDR3: TGCGCCAGCAGTGACCCAGGGGGCCTCACCCAGCCCCAGCATTTT.

This chain joins TRBV6-5 and TRBJ2-1, with unresolved D. V gave up 5 bases and J gave up 3 bases, with 8 bases separating them. Germline loops: CDR1 MNHEY, CDR2 SVGAGI. This CDR3 is built from 13 residues. The CDR3 DNA follows: TGTGCCAGCAGTAAGTGGGTCTACAATGAGCAGTTCTTC. Translated: CASSKWVYNEQFF.

The V gene is TRBV29-1, the J gene TRBJ2-1; unclear D gene. From germline, CDR1 is SQVTM and CDR2 ANQGSEA. Trimming took 3 bases from V and 9 from J, leaving 0 bases between them. CDR3 length: 8 amino acids. CDR3 in amino acids: CSVDEQFF. DNA of the CDR3: TGCAGCGTTGATGAGCAGTTCTTC.

The genes are TRBV25-1 and TRBJ2-3, with D possibly being TRBD1 (5 bases). The V end was cut by 3 bases, the J end by 0 bases, with 16 bases between. From germline, CDR1 is MGHDK and CDR2 SYGVNS. The CDR3 runs to 17 residues. CDR3 sequence (DNA): TGTGCCAGCAGTGAGCCTGATGGGGCGGCTAGCACAGATACGCAGTATTTT. This translates into CASSEPDGAASTDTQYF.

The rearrangement links TRBV6-5 to TRBJ1-1, with 10 bases aligning to TRBD1. The V and J ends lost 2 bases and 3 bases, in that order; junction bases with no gene match: 3. The CDR3 covers 15 residues. CDR1 and CDR2 (germline): MNHEY, SVGAGI. This CDR3 is CASSYDRGRYTEAFF. The DNA of the CDR3 is TGTGCCAGCAGTTACGACAGGGGGCGGTACACTGAAGCTTTCTTT.

V and J are TRBV14 and TRBJ2-2; D not certain. The germline gives CDR1 SGHDN, CDR2 FVKESK. The V and J ends lost 2 bases and 5 bases respectively, with 6 bases between them. The length of the CDR3 is 13 residues. CDR3 region: CASSQLVTGELFF. CDR3 DNA sequence: TGTGCCAGCAGCCAATTAGTTACCGGGGAGCTGTTTTTT.

The chain couples TRBV7-3 to TRBJ2-3; 7 nucleotides align to TRBD2. Germline CDR1 and CDR2: SGHTA and FQGTGA. The J segment lost 4 bases and the V segment lost 8 bases, leaving 6 bases of the junction unmatched. This CDR3 has 13 residues. Here the CDR3 DNA reads TGTGCCAGCCGCGGGGCGGGGGCAGATACGCAGTATTTT. Encoded protein: CASRGAGADTQYF.

This chain connects TRBV4-1 to TRBJ2-5; 8 bases line up with TRBD2. Germline loops: CDR1 MGHRA, CDR2 YSYEKL. The CDR3 contains 16 residues. Trimming at V came to 1 base and at J to 1 base, leaving 5 bases not matched to a gene. CDR3 sequence: CASSQAGRGVQETQYF. DNA for the CDR3: TGCGCCAGCAGCCAAGCAGGGCGGGGGGTCCAAGAGACCCAGTACTTC.

The chain joins TRBV5-1 to TRBJ2-1; TRBD2 matches 11 bases. The junction had 1 base not matched to a gene; V was cut back by 3 bases and J by 5 bases. Per the germline V gene, CDR1 is SGHRS and CDR2 is YFSETQ. There are 14 residues in the CDR3. CDR3 sequence reads: CASSSTSGDNEQFF. CDR3 nucleotide sequence: TGCGCCAGCAGCTCGACTAGCGGGGACAATGAGCAGTTCTTC.

On this clone itself: The CDR3 does not close with the conserved phenylalanine or tryptophan, likely indicating a read error. The limits of the CDR3 on the DNA are not certain, so only TCRdb's listed CDR3 is given. The rearrangement uses TRBV6-1 and TRBJ1-1; TRBD1 was called by the table and not checked on the DNA. CDR1 is MNHNS and CDR2 is SASEGT in the germline V gene. The length of the CDR3 is 14 amino acids, counting both ends. CDR3 loop: CASSQEWDRQVPGV.

J is TRBJ1-5 and V is TRBV15; tentatively, D is TRBD1 (5 bases). CDR3 length: 14 residues. The germline CDR1 and CDR2 sequences are LNHNV and YYDKDF (reference sequence). V lost 0 bases, J lost 9 bases, and 12 bases lay in between. CDR3 loop: CATSREGLRGPQHF. In DNA form, the CDR3 reads TGTGCCACCAGCAGAGAGGGGCTCCGAGGGCCCCAGCATTTT.

With respect to this clone: Other DNA sequences in this sample translate to the same CDR3. The chain links TRBV7-3 to TRBJ2-5; D ambiguous. This CDR3 has 13 residues. Germline V CDR1 and CDR2: SGHTA, FQGTGA. Trimming removed 5 bases from V and 2 bases from J, with 9 bases in between. The CDR3 reads CASSPGPQETQYF. The CDR3, as DNA: TGTGCCAGCAGCCCCGGGCCTCAAGAGACCCAGTACTTC.

The rearrangement uses TRBV6-6 and TRBJ2-1, with a weak D call TRBD1 (6 bases). The CDR3 runs to 15 residues. The V and J ends lost 0 bases and 9 bases respectively, with 15 bases between them. In germline, CDR1 is MNHNY, CDR2 SVGAGI (reference sequence). The CDR3 DNA reads as TGTGCCAGCAGTTACTCGAGGCAGGGGTTCGGTGAGCAGTTCTTC. Translation gives CASSYSRQGFGEQFF.

The genes are TRBV7-9 and TRBJ1-5; 7 nucleotides align to TRBD1. Germline CDR1 reads SEHNR; CDR2 reads FQNEAQ (reference sequence). CDR3 length: 17 amino acids. The V and J ends lost 1 base and 0 bases, in that order; junction bases with no gene match: 6. This CDR3 is CASSLGGQPYSNQPQHF. The DNA for the CDR3 is TGTGCCAGCAGCTTAGGGGGACAGCCATATAGCAATCAGCCCCAGCATTTT.

The chain employs TRBV7-6 and TRBJ2-7; 13 bases align to TRBD2. The CDR3 has 16 residues. CDR1 is SGHVS and CDR2 is FNYEAQ in the germline V gene. The V gene end was trimmed by 4 bases and the J gene end by 7 bases; junction bases not matched to a gene: 10. CDR3 sequence: CASSSRTSGSFGEQYF. The CDR3 DNA reads as TGTGCCAGCAGCTCCAGGACTAGCGGGAGCTTCGGAGAGCAGTACTTC.

The rearrangement joins TRBV19 to TRBJ1-4; TRBD1 agrees at 9 bases. Germline V gives CDR1 LNHDA, CDR2 SQIVND (reference sequence). The junction had 14 bases not matched to a gene; V was cut back by 3 bases and J by 0 bases. The CDR3 length is 20 residues. As DNA, the CDR3 is TGTGCCAGTAGTATGCCGGAGCCCGGGACAGGGCGGGCAACTAATGAAAAACTGTTTTTT. This codes for CASSMPEPGTGRATNEKLFF.